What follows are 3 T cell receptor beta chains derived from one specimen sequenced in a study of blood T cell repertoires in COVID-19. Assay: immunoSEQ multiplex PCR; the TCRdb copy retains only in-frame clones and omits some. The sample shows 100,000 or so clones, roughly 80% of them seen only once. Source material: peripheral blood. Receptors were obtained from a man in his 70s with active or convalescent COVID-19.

The CDR3 DNA reads TGTGCCACCAGCAGGGGGGCCGGGATGAAGACCGGGGAGCTGTTTTTT. Amino acid sequence: CATSRGAGMKTGELFF. This chain links TRBV15 with TRBJ2-2, with D tentatively TRBD1 (6 bases). Germline V gives CDR1 LNHNV, CDR2 YYDKDF (reference sequence). V was trimmed by 3 bases and J by 5 bases, leaving 16 bases between them. This CDR3 contains 16 residues.

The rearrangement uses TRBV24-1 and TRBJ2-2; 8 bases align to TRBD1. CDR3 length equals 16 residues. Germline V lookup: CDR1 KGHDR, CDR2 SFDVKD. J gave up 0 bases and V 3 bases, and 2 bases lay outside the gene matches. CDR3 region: CATSDGGQANTGELFF. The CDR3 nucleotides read TGTGCCACCAGTGATGGGGGACAGGCGAACACCGGGGAGCTGTTTTTT.

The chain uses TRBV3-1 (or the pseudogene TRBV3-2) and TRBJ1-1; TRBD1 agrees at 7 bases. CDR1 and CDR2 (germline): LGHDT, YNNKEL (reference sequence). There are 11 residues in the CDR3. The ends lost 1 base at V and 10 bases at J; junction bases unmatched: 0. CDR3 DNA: TGTGCCAGCAGCCAAGGACAGGGAGCTTTCTTT. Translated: CASSQGQGAFF.